This T cell receptor beta chain was identified in a study of cytomegalovirus exposure and HLA in healthy donors. Libraries were prepared by immunoSEQ multiplex PCR; TCRdb keeps only in-frame clonotypes and omits some of them. This table holds 120,000 or so clones, about 88% found once. Concerning this clone itself: Its antigen is as yet unknown.

General study points: Reports showed the classifier diagnosing cytomegalovirus status with high specificity and sensitivity. A later analysis found first-cohort TCR clusters tended to co-occur in the 120 or so validation repertoires.

This TCR was recovered from a woman aged 18-29 years in good health and CMV-seronegative. Sequencing was performed on PBMCs.

In nucleotides, the CDR3 is TGTGCCAGCTCACCACTCGGGGGGGCCTACGAGCAGTACTTC. Protein product: CASSPLGGAYEQYF. The chain employs TRBV18 and TRBJ2-7; 8 nucleotides agree with TRBD2. Germline V CDR1 and CDR2: KGHSH, LQKENI. J was trimmed by 2 bases and V by 1 base; bases with no gene match: 1. The CDR3 sequence is 14 residues long.